Listed below are T cell receptor beta chains from one sample, sequenced in a study of prognosis after radiotherapy for stage I lung cancer. A single record per CDR3 protein comes from TCRdb applying MiXCR to the multiplex PCR reads. This sample carries 30,000 to 35,000 distinct CDR3 sequences, 40% to 50% of them seen once, and the ten largest clones take about 15%. The input for sequencing was PBMCs, taken before or after stereotactic body radiation therapy (not recorded which). The receptors were gathered from a donor over 45 with non-small cell lung cancer. Each CDR3 is given with its conserved first and last residue. A D gene is named only where the DNA matches it firmly. Clone size is stated in some rows and not others, as once, few, many or a class when expanded.

D: NA; J: TRBJ2-7; size: NA; V: TRBV6-1; CDR3: CASKEGHEQYF; DNA: TGTGCCAGCAAGGAGGGTCACGAGCAGTACTTC
D: NA; J: TRBJ2-1; size: medium-sized; V: TRBV7-2; CDR3: CASSRDSKLDEQFF; DNA: TGTGCCAGCAGCCGTGACAGTAAGTTAGATGAGCAGTTCTTC
D: TRBD2; J: TRBJ2-3; size: NA; V: TRBV7-9; CDR3: CASAPGGLYTDTQYF; DNA: TGTGCCAGCGCCCCGGGGGGACTTTACACAGATACGCAGTATTTT
D: NA; J: TRBJ2-1; size: NA; V: TRBV6-1; CDR3: CSSNPVGEVLWNEQFF; DNA: TGTTCCAGCAACCCCGTAGGGGAGGTCCTTTGGAATGAGCAGTTCTTC
D: NA; J: TRBJ1-2; size: medium-sized; V: TRBV30; CDR3: CAWSQGSYGYTF; DNA: TGTGCCTGGAGTCAGGGATCCTATGGCTACACCTTC
D: NA; J: TRBJ1-5; size: many; V: TRBV3-1; CDR3: CAGWGRETGQPQHF; DNA: TGTGCCGGATGGGGACGGGAAACGGGTCAGCCCCAGCATTTT
D: NA; J: TRBJ1-1; size: many; V: TRBV6-1; CDR3: CASRALGTEASSFGTEAFF; DNA: TGTGCCAGCAGGGCACTCGGGACCGAGGCTTCGTCATTTGGCACTGAAGCTTTCTTT
D: NA; J: TRBJ1-2; size: NA; V: TRBV7-2; CDR3: CASSLAAIFLLGYGYTF; DNA: TGTGCCAGCAGCTTAGCCGCGATATTCCTCCTCGGCTATGGCTACACCTTC
D: TRBD1; J: TRBJ1-2; size: NA; V: TRBV28; CDR3: CASSGGRGRTGYGYTF; DNA: TGTGCCAGCTCTGGGGGCAGGGGGCGGACTGGTTATGGCTACACCTTC
D: TRBD1; J: TRBJ1-6; size: NA; V: TRBV24-1; CDR3: CATSDFPDRGYYNSPLHF; DNA: TGTGCCACCAGTGATTTCCCGGACAGGGGATACTATAATTCACCCCTCCACTTT
D: NA; J: TRBJ2-3; size: NA; V: TRBV6-1; CDR3: CASRRGGEADTQYF; DNA: TGTGCCAGCAGAAGAGGCGGGGAGGCAGATACGCAGTATTTT
D: TRBD2; J: TRBJ2-7; size: NA; V: TRBV6-1; CDR3: CAICETGGISYEQYF; DNA: TGTGCCATCTGTGAAACGGGAGGGATCTCCTACGAGCAGTACTTC
D: TRBD1; J: TRBJ1-6; size: many; V: TRBV28; CDR3: CASSSGQLYSPLHF; DNA: TGTGCCAGCAGCTCGGGACAGTTATATTCACCCCTCCACTTT
D: NA; J: TRBJ2-5; size: many; V: TRBV30; CDR3: CAWSVKDGQETQYF; DNA: TGTGCCTGGAGTGTAAAGGACGGTCAAGAGACCCAGTACTTC
D: NA; J: TRBJ1-1; size: many; V: TRBV12-5; CDR3: CASGLARQLNTEAFF; DNA: TGTGCTAGTGGTTTGGCCCGACAGCTAAACACTGAAGCTTTCTTT
D: TRBD2; J: TRBJ2-5; size: many; V: TRBV19; CDR3: CASSPRLALETQYF; DNA: TGTGCCAGTAGTCCAAGACTAGCCTTAGAGACCCAGTACTTC
D: TRBD2; J: TRBJ2-3; size: medium-sized; V: TRBV5-1; CDR3: CASSPLAGGPEDTQYF; DNA: TGCGCCAGCAGCCCTCTAGCGGGAGGGCCCGAGGATACGCAGTATTTT
D: TRBD2; J: TRBJ2-7; size: many; V: TRBV19; CDR3: CASSRQSTGTSTYEQYF; DNA: TGTGCCAGTAGTCGCCAGTCGACCGGGACTAGCACCTACGAGCAGTACTTC
D: NA; J: TRBJ1-2; size: NA; V: TRBV7-2; CDR3: CASSQPLEGYTF; DNA: TGTGCCAGCAGCCAACCCCTTGAAGGCTACACCTTC
D: TRBD2; J: TRBJ2-5; size: many; V: TRBV5-1; CDR3: CASSVGTSGLQETQYF; DNA: TGCGCCAGCAGCGTTGGGACTAGCGGGTTACAAGAGACCCAGTACTTC
D: NA; J: TRBJ2-6; size: NA; V: TRBV6-2/TRBV6-3; CDR3: CASSPLRVTWANVLTF; DNA: TGTGCCAGCTCCCCCCTCCGGGTGACCTGGGCCAACGTCCTGACTTTC
D: NA; J: TRBJ2-7; size: many; V: TRBV4-1; CDR3: CASSQGRPLEQYF; DNA: TGCGCCAGCAGCCAAGGGAGACCGCTCGAGCAGTACTTC
D: NA; J: TRBJ1-1; size: NA; V: TRBV19; CDR3: CASIEDVNTEAFF; DNA: TGTGCCAGTATCGAGGATGTGAACACTGAAGCTTTCTTT
D: TRBD2; J: TRBJ2-5; size: many; V: TRBV5-1; CDR3: CASSPGARGRGQETQYF; DNA: TGCGCCAGCAGCCCGGGGGCCCGCGGGAGGGGTCAAGAGACCCAGTACTTC
D: NA; J: TRBJ2-7; size: medium-sized; V: TRBV12-3/TRBV12-4; CDR3: CASSYDTVVYEQYF; DNA: TGTGCCAGCAGTTACGACACGGTCGTCTACGAGCAGTACTTC
D: TRBD2; J: TRBJ2-2; size: NA; V: TRBV7-3; CDR3: CASSLTSSGRLATGELFF; DNA: TGTGCCAGCAGCTTAACATCTAGCGGGAGGTTGGCCACCGGGGAGCTGTTTTTT
D: TRBD1; J: TRBJ2-2; size: NA; V: TRBV7-2; CDR3: CASSSTTGVGGELFF; DNA: TGTGCCAGCAGCTCGACAACAGGGGTTGGCGGGGAGCTGTTTTTT
D: TRBD2; J: TRBJ2-3; size: many; V: TRBV20-1; CDR3: CSAAPTSGTIDTQYF; DNA: TGCAGTGCAGCCCCGACTAGCGGGACGATAGATACGCAGTATTTT
D: NA; J: TRBJ1-2; size: NA; V: TRBV20-1; CDR3: CSVRSDSTYGYTF; DNA: TGCAGTGTTCGCTCGGACAGCACCTATGGCTACACCTTC
D: NA; J: TRBJ1-5; size: NA; V: TRBV19; CDR3: CASSMRIGAGKGQPQHF; DNA: TGTGCCAGTAGTATGAGAATTGGGGCAGGGAAAGGCCAGCCCCAGCATTTT
D: NA; J: TRBJ1-1; size: many; V: TRBV7-2; CDR3: CASSSSREDTEAFF; DNA: TGTGCCAGCAGCTCCTCCAGGGAGGACACTGAAGCTTTCTTT
D: NA; J: TRBJ2-7; size: many; V: TRBV12-3/TRBV12-4; CDR3: CASIGIFVEYEQYF; DNA: TGTGCCAGCATCGGGATATTCGTTGAATACGAGCAGTACTTC
D: TRBD2; J: TRBJ2-3; size: NA; V: TRBV12-3/TRBV12-4; CDR3: CASTLLRRLSGGNTDTQYF; DNA: TGTGCCAGCACCCTTCTCAGGAGACTATCGGGAGGCAACACAGATACGCAGTATTTT
D: NA; J: TRBJ2-6; size: NA; V: TRBV6-1; CDR3: CASTPASGANVLTF; DNA: TGTGCCAGCACCCCAGCCTCTGGGGCCAACGTCCTGACTTTC
D: TRBD1; J: TRBJ1-3; size: many; V: TRBV28; CDR3: CASSGQGVHTIYF; DNA: TGTGCCAGCAGTGGACAGGGGGTACACACCATATATTTT
D: TRBD1; J: TRBJ1-4; size: many; V: TRBV19; CDR3: CASSATGGRQEKLFF; DNA: TGTGCCAGTAGTGCGACAGGGGGCCGACAGGAAAAACTGTTTTTT
D: TRBD1; J: TRBJ1-1; size: many; V: TRBV4-1; CDR3: CASGTGGVLNTEAFF; DNA: TGCGCCAGCGGTACAGGGGGCGTGCTGAACACTGAAGCTTTCTTT
D: NA; J: TRBJ2-7; size: NA; V: TRBV12-5; CDR3: CASGLQSGTRGYEQYF; DNA: TGTGCTAGTGGTTTGCAATCCGGGACAAGGGGCTACGAGCAGTACTTC
D: NA; J: TRBJ1-1; size: many; V: TRBV29-1; CDR3: CSVVRVGEGTEAFF; DNA: TGCAGCGTTGTCCGGGTGGGGGAGGGCACTGAAGCTTTCTTT
D: TRBD1; J: TRBJ1-2; size: NA; V: TRBV12-3/TRBV12-4; CDR3: CASRVTGVYGYTF; DNA: TGTGCCAGCAGGGTAACAGGGGTCTACGGCTACACCTTC
D: NA; J: TRBJ2-5; size: NA; V: TRBV7-7; CDR3: CASSGSGVGETQYF; DNA: TGTGCTAGCAGCGGTTCTGGGGTGGGAGAGACCCAGTACTTC
D: NA; J: TRBJ2-3; size: many; V: TRBV6-2/TRBV6-3; CDR3: CASSYSTRRTPTQDTQYF; DNA: TGTGCCAGCAGTTACTCGACTAGAAGGACTCCGACCCAAGATACGCAGTATTTT